Sequencing of this T cell receptor (beta chain) was carried out in a study of shared clonotypes between healthy human individuals. The overall study: The study used three CD4 naive, three CD4 memory, two CD8 naive and one CD8 memory plate per donor.

Assay used: immunoSEQ multiplex PCR; TCRdb lists only in-frame clones, some missing. Of a few million clones in the sample, approximately 90% were seen once. Trimming left V 4 bases short and J 0 bases short, with 15 bases between. Germline values: CDR1 SGHNT, CDR2 YYREEE (reference sequence). This CDR3 comprises 16 residues. Study-wide results and caveats: Memory subsets had estimated richness that was generally smaller than that of naive subsets.

Notes on this clone: Antigen unknown.

The chain carries TRBV5-4 and TRBJ2-3; the D is unclear. The sample comprised naive CD4+ T cells from PBMCs. The subset here: CD45RA+ positively selected. The receptor comes from a man aged 18 to 29 in good health. Some clones in this sample may be carry-over from other donors' samples. The CDR3, as DNA: TGTGCCAGCAGCCCCCTGGGAATCGGAAGCACAGATACGCAGTATTTT. Translation: CASSPLGIGSTDTQYF.